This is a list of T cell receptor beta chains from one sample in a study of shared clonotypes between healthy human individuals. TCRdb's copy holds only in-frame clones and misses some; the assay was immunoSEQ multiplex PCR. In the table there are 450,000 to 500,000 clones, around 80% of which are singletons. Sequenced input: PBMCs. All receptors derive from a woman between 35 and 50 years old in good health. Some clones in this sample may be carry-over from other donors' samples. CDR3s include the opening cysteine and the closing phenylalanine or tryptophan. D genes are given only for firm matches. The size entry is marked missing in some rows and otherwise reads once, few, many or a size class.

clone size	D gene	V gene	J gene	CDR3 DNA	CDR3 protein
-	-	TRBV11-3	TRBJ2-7	TGTGCCAGCAGCTTAGGGGACCAGTCCTACGAGCAGTACTTC	CASSLGDQSYEQYF
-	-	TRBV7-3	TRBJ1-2	TGTGCCAGCAGCTCGCAAGGGGAAGGGGTTGGGAGGACCTTC	CASSSQGEGVGRTF
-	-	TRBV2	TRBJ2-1	TGTGCCAGCGGTTCAATATCTCGAGACAATGAGCAGTTCTTC	CASGSISRDNEQFF
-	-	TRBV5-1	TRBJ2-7	TGCGCCAGCAGCTTGGTACCAGGGGACTTCGAGCAGTACTTC	CASSLVPGDFEQYF
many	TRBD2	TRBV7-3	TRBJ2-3	TGTGCCAGCAGCCAAGGACTAGCGGGACTCACAGATACGCAGTATTTT	CASSQGLAGLTDTQYF
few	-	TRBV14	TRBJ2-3	TGTGCCAGCAGCCAAGATCGAGGGGAGTGGGGAACAGATACGCAGTATTTT	CASSQDRGEWGTDTQYF
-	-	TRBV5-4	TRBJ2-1	TGTGCCAGCAGCTGGGGTGGAACCTACAATGAGCAGTTCTTC	CASSWGGTYNEQFF
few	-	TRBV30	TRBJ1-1	TGTGCCTGGGGCTGGGGGAGCACTGAAGCTTTCTTT	CAWGWGSTEAFF
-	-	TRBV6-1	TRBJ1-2	TGTGCCAGCAGACAGGTCGGGGTCTATGGCTACACCTTC	CASRQVGVYGYTF
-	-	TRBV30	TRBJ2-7	TGTGCCTGGAGTGTAGCTCTTTACGAGCAGTACTTC	CAWSVALYEQYF
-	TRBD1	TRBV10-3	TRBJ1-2	TGTGCCATCAGTGTAGGGGGACAGGGACCAGACTACACCTTC	CAISVGGQGPDYTF
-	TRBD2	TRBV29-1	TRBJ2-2	TGCAGCGTTGCTCGCGGGAGGGCCCCCGGGGAGCTGTTTTTT	CSVARGRAPGELFF
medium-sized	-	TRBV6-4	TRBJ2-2	TGTGCCAGCAGCACATCGACTGACACCGGGGAGCTGTTTTTT	CASSTSTDTGELFF
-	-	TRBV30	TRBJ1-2	TGTGCCTGGAGTGTCGGCGAGTTGGGTGGCTACACCTTC	CAWSVGELGGYTF
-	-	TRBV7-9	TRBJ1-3	TGTGCCAGCAGCTTCGACCCCTCTGGAAACACCATATATTTT	CASSFDPSGNTIYF
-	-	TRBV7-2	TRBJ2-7	TGTGCCAGCAGCGGCGGTCTTTGGAACGAGCAGTACTTC	CASSGGLWNEQYF
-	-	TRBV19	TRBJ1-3	TGTGCCAGTAGTACCCGTACAGGCCTGATCTCCATCTCTGGAAACACCATATATTTT	CASSTRTGLISISGNTIYF
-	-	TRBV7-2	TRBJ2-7	TGTGCCAGCTCCCGCCGGGACAACTACGAGCAGTACTTC	CASSRRDNYEQYF
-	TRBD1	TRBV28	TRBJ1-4	TGTGCCAGCAACCGACAGGGGGTCTCTGAAAAACTGTTTTTT	CASNRQGVSEKLFF
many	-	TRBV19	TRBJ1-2	TGTGCCAGTAGTATAGATACAGAATATGGCTACACCTTC	CASSIDTEYGYTF
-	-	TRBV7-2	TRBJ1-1	TGTGCCAGCAGCCTCGTTAGTAAATTGACTGAAGCTTTCTTT	CASSLVSKLTEAFF
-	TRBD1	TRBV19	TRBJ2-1	TGTGCCAGTAGGAAGGGACAGGGCGTCTACAATGAGCAGTTCTTC	CASRKGQGVYNEQFF
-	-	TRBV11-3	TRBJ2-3	TGTGCCAGCAGCTTAACAGAGAGCACAGATACGCAGTATTTT	CASSLTESTDTQYF
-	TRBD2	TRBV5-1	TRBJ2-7	TGCGCCAGCAGAGGAAGCGGGACTCCCGGATACGAGCAGTACTTC	CASRGSGTPGYEQYF
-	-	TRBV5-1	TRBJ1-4	TGCGCCAGCAGTTCGGGGGGTTGGTCTAATGAAAAACTGTTTTTT	CASSSGGWSNEKLFF
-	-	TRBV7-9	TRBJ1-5	TGTGCCAGCAGCTTAAGCAGTAATCAGCCCCAGCATTTT	CASSLSSNQPQHF
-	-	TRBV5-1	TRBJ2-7	TGCGCCAGCAGCGGCGGACAGACCGTGTACGAGCAGTACTTC	CASSGGQTVYEQYF
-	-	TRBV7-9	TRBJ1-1	TGTGCCAGCAGCTCTGGGGATAATTATGAAGCTTTCTTT	CASSSGDNYEAFF
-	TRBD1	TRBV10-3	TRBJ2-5	TGTGCCATCAGCCCGGACAGGGGAGAGACCCAGTACTTC	CAISPDRGETQYF
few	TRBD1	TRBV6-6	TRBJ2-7	TGTGCCACAGGGACAGGGACCTACGAGCAGTACTTC	CATGTGTYEQYF